This T cell receptor beta chain was sequenced for a study of healthy donors' naive CD4 and CD8 T cells. Whole-study context: A new alpha primer set targeted every functional IMGT alpha variant.

Germline CDR1 is MNHEY and CDR2 is SVGEGT. The length of the CDR3 is 15 residues. The V end lost 6 bases, the J end lost 2 bases, and 14 bases lay between the germline ends. Study conclusions and caveats: Roughly 13% of CD4/CD8 propensity variance appeared explained by V, J and CDR3 charge. Chains were not paired, since alpha and beta were sequenced in bulk.

Worth noting for this clonotype: Its antigen remains unidentified.

A linear amplification protocol produced the TCR libraries from 450 to 500 ng of total RNA. Per the study methods: From 4 to 6 healthy donors, 78,498 rearranged TCR alpha transcripts were sequenced. TCRdb passed the reads through MiXCR, listing each CDR3 protein once. These V and J calls rely on TCRdb rather than the paper's analysis. The sample includes approximately 180,000 distinct CDR3 sequences, about 74% of them seen just once. The sequenced sample consisted of naive CD4+ and CD8+ T cells sorted from blood, pooled from several donors. The chain carries TRBV6-2 or TRBV6-3 and TRBJ2-4; D possibly corresponds to TRBD1 (6 bases). This clonotype was sampled from a pool of human donors in good health; the sample pools cells from several healthy donors. CDR3 protein: CASSLTQGSKNIQYF. The CDR3 bases are TGTGCCAGCAGCCTCACCCAGGGGTCCAAAAACATTCAGTACTTC.